This T cell receptor beta chain emerged from a study of identical twins. Germline CDR1 MNHEY, CDR2 SVGEGT. This CDR3 spans 19 amino acids. V gave up 0 bases and J gave up 7 bases, with 24 bases separating them. This clonotype was seen repeatedly, ten times or more. Its antigen is undetermined. TCRdb itself ran the 5' RACE reads through MiXCR, one entry per CDR3 protein. The data show a few hundred thousand distinct CDR3 sequences, approximately 8.3% seen once. Findings of the study overall: Sharing of beta out-of-frame sequences by twins showed a weaker excess. Fewer insertions characterized abundant cord blood beta clonotypes, whereas memory repertoires showed none.

The sample also formed part of further work on yellow fever vaccine responses in identical twins. That publication notes: Twins reportedly had a vaccine T cell response that seemed partly convergent, partly personalized.

This sequence was found in a woman between 18 and 29 years old in good health. The chain joins TRBV6-2 or TRBV6-3 to TRBJ1-4, with D tentatively TRBD1 (5 bases). The sequenced material came from CD8+ T cells sorted from blood. CDR3 region: CASSYSRTPQANQGEKLFF. CDR3 sequence (DNA): TGTGCCAGCAGTTACTCCAGGACACCTCAGGCGAATCAAGGTGAAAAACTGTTTTTT.